This T cell receptor beta chain is from a study of OX40 agonist ivuxolimab in advanced cancers. Background on the study: Participants, approximately 83% male, averaged about 56 years of age, ranging from roughly 23 to 80.

With respect to this clone: The junction differs from germline at one of its ends, possibly a read error.

Profiled with immunoSEQ multiplex PCR; TCRdb holds only in-frame clones, not every one. The sample includes over 55,000 clones, 84% seen only once; the top ten take about 0.72%. The CDR3 contains 16 residues. Germline V gives CDR1 SEHNR, CDR2 FQNEAQ (reference sequence). V and J are TRBV7-9 and TRBJ2-7; D is unresolved. Sequencing used CD4+ or CD8+ T cells sorted from blood, obtained in a trial of the OX40 agonist ivuxolimab. The source is an adult with an advanced solid tumor such as melanoma, head and neck, liver or kidney cancer. CDR3 coding DNA: TGTGTCAGCAGCTCTACGACACGGCTATCTTCCTACGAGCAGTACTTC. Encoded protein: CVSSSTTRLSSYEQYF.